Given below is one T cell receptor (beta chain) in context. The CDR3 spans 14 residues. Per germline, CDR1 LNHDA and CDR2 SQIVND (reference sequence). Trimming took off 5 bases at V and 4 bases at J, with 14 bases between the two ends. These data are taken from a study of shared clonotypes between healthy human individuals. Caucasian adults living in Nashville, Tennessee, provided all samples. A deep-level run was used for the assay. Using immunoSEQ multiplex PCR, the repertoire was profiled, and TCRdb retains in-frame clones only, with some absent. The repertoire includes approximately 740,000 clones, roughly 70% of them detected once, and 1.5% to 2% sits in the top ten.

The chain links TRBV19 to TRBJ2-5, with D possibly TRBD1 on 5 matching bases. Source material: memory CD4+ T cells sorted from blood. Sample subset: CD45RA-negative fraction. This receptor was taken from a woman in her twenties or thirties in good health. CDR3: CASSLRGHGETQYF. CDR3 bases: TGTGCCAGTAGTTTAAGGGGCCATGGAGAGACCCAGTACTTC.